This T cell receptor beta chain was found in a study of human T cells and chemical hapten exposure. Time point of the sample: healthy volunteer bleed at 2 weeks. It was unfractionated whole blood from which total RNA was extracted. As originally analysed: Individual samples carried between about 23,224 and 750,000 TCRs, with more than 95,000 as the median. TCRdb analysed the RACE reads with MiXCR anew, one entry per CDR3 protein. The V and J calls come from TCRdb's annotation, not from the publication. Of just over 90,000 distinct CDR3 sequences detected, roughly 8% appear once; the ten largest clones hold around 2.8%. This clonotype was detected a few times. The V gene end was trimmed by 2 bases and the J gene end by 5 bases; junction bases not matched to a gene: 9. From germline, CDR1 is KGHDR and CDR2 SFDVKD. This CDR3 contains 16 residues.

The source is a female donor in good health. Some clones in this sample may be carry-over from other donors' samples. The sequenced material came from whole blood. This chain joins TRBV24-1 and TRBJ2-7, with 9 bases aligning to TRBD1. CDR3 sequence reads: CATSDSSPGQGHEQYF. The CDR3 coding sequence is TGTGCCACCAGTGATTCGTCGCCGGGACAGGGCCACGAGCAGTACTTC.